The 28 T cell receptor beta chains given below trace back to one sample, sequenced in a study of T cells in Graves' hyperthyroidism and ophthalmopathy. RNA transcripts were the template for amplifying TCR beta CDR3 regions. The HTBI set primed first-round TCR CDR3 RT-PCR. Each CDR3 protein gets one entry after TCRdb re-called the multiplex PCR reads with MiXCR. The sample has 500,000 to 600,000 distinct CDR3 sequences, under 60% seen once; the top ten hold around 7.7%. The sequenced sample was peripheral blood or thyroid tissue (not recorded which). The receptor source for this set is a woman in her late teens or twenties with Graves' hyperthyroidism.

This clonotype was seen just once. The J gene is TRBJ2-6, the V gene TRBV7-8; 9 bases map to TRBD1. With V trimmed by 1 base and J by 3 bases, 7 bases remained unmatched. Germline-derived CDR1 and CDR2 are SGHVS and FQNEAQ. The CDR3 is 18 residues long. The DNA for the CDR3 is TGTGCCAGCAGCTTAGAGGGCGGACAGGGGTATGGGGCCAACGTCCTGACTTTC. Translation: CASSLEGGQGYGANVLTF.

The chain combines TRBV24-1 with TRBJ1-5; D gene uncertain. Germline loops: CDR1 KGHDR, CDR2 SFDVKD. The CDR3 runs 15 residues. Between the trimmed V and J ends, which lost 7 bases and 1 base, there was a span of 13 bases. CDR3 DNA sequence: TGTGCCACCAGGGCCGGTGGAGGGAGCAATCAGCCCCAGCATTTT. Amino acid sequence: CATRAGGGSNQPQHF.

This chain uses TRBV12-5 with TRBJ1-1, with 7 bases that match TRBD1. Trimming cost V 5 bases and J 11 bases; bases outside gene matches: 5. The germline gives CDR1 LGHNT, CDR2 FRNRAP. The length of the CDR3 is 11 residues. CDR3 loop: CASGGTGVAFF. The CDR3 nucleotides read TGTGCTAGTGGTGGTACAGGGGTGGCTTTCTTT.

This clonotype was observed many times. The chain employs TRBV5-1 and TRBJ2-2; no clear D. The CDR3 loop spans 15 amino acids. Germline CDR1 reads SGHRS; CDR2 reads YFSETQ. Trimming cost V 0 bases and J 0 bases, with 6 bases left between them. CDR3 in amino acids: CASSLGPPNTGELFF. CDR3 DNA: TGCGCCAGCAGCTTGGGACCGCCGAACACCGGGGAGCTGTTTTTT.

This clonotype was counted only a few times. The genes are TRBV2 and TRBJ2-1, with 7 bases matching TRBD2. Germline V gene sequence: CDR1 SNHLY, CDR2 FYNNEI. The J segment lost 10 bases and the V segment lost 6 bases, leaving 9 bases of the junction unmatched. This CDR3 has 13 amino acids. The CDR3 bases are TGTGCCAGCAGATTTCCTAGCGGTGGCGAGCAGTTCTTC. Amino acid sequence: CASRFPSGGEQFF.

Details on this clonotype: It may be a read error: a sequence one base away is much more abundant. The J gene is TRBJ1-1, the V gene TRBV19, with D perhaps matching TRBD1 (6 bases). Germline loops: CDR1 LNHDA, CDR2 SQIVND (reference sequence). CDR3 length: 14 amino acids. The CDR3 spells CASKLGQMNTEASF. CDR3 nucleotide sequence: TGTGCCAGTAAACTGGGACAAATGAACACTGAAGCTTCCTTT.

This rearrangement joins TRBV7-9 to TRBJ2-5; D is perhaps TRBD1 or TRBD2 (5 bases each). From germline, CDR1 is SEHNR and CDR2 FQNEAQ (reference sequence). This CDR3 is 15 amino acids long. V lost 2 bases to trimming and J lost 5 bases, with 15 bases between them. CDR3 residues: CASSLNPTGRETQYF. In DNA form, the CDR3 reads TGTGCCAGCAGCTTAAACCCGACGGGGCGCGAGACCCAGTACTTC.

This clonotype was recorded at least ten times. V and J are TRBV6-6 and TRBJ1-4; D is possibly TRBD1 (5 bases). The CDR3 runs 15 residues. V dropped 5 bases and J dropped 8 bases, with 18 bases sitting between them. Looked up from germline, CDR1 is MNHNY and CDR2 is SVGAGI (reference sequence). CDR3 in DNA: TGTGCCAGCAGTGAACTGTGGGACCTGGGAGAAAAACTGTTTTTT. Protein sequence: CASSELWDLGEKLFF.

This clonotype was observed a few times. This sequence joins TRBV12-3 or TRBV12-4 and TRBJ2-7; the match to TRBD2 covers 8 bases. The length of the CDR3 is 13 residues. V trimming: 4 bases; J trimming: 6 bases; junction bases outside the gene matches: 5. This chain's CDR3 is CASSSGLVGEQYF. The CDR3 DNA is TGTGCCAGCAGTTCGGGACTAGTGGGCGAGCAGTACTTC.

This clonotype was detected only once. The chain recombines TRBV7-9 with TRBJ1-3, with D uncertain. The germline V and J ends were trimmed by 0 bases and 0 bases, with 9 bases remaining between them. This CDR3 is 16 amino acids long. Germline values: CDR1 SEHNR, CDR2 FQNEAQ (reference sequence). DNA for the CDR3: TGTGCCAGCAGCTTAGCTGGCGGAAGCTCTGGAAACACCATATATTTT. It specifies CASSLAGGSSGNTIYF.

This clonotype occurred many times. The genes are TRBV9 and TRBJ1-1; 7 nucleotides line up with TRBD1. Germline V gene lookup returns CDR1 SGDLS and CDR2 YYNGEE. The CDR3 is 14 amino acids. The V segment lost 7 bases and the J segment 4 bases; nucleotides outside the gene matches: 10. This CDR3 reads CASAPTGSSTEAFF. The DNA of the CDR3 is TGTGCCAGCGCGCCGACAGGGAGTAGCACTGAAGCTTTCTTT.

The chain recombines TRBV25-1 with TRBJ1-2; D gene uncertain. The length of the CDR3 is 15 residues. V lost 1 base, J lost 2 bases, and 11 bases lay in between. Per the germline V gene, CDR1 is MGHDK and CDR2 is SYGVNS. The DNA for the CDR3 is TGTGCCAGCAGTGAATCGCTGACGGAAAACTATGGCTACACCTTC. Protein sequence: CASSESLTENYGYTF.

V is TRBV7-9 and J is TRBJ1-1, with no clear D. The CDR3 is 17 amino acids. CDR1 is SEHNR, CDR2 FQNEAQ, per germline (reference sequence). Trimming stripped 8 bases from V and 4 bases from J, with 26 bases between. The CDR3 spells CASHEGGRAVDITEAFF. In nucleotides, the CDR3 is TGTGCCAGCCACGAGGGCGGGAGGGCCGTTGATATCACTGAAGCTTTCTTT.

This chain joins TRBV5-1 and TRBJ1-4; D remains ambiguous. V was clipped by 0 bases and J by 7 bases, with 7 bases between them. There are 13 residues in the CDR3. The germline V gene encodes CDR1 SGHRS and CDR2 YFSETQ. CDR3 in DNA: TGCGCCAGCAGCTTGGCGGACGGTGAAAAACTGTTTTTT. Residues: CASSLADGEKLFF.

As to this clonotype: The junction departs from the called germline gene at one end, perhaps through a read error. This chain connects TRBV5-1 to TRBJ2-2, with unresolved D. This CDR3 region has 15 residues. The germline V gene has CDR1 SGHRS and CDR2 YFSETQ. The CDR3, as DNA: TGCGCCAGCACCTTGGCCGTCCTGGACGACGGGGAGCTGTTTTTT. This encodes CASTLAVLDDGELFF.

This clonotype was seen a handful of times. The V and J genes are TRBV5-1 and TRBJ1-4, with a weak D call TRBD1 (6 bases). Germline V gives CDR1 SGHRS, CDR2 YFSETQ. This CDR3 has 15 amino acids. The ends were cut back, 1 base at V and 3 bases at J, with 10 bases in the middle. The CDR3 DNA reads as TGCGCCAGCAGCTTGCAAGGGGGAGCTAATGAAAAACTGTTTTTT. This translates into CASSLQGGANEKLFF.

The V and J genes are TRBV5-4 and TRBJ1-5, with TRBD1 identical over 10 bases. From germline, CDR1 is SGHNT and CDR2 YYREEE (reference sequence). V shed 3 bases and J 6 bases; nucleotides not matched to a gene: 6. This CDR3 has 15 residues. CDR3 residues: CASSSGTGEGQPQHF. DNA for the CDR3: TGTGCCAGCAGCTCCGGGACAGGGGAGGGTCAGCCCCAGCATTTT.

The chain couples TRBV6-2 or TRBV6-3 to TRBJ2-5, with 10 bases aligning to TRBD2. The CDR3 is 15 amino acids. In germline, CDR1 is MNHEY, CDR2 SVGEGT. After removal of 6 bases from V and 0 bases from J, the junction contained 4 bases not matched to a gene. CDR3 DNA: TGTGCCAGCAGCCCAGGGACTAGCGACCAAGAGACCCAGTACTTC. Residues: CASSPGTSDQETQYF.

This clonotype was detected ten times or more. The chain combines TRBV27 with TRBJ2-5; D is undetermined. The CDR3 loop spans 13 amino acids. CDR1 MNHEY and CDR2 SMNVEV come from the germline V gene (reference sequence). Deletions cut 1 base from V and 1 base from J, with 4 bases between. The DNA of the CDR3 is TGTGCCAGCAGTTTATATGGCCAAGAGACCCAGTACTTC. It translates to CASSLYGQETQYF.

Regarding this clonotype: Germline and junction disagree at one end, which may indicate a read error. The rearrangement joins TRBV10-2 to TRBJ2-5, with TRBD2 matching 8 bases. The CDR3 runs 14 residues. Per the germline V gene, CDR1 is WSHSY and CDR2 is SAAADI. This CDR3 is CASQPSGSQETQYF. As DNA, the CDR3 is TGTGCCAGCCAACCCAGCGGGAGCCAAGAGACCCAGTACTTC.

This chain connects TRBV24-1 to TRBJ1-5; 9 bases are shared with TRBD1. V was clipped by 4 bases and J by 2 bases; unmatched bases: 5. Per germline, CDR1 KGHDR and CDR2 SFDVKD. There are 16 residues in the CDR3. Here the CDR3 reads CATSDINRGRNQPQHF. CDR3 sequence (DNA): TGTGCCACCAGTGACATTAACAGGGGGCGCAATCAGCCCCAGCATTTT.

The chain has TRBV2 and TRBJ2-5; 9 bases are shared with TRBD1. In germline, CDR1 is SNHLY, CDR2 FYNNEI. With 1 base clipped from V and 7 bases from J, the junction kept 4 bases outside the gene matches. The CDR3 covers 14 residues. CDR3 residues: CASSEGDRDGTQYF. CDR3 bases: TGTGCCAGCAGTGAAGGGGACAGGGACGGGACCCAGTACTTC.

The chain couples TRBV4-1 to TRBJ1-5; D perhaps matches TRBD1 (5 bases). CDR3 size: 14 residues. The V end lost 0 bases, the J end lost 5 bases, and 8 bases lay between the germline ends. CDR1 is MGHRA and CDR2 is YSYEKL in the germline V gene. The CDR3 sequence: CASSQEGGDQPQHF. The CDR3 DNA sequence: TGCGCCAGCAGCCAAGAGGGGGGGGATCAGCCCCAGCATTTT.

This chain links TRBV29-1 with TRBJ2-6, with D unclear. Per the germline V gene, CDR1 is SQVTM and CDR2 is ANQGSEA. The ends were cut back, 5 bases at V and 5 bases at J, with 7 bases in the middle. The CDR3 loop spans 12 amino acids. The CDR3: CSVRVWANVLTF. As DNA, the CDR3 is TGCAGCGTTAGGGTCTGGGCCAACGTCCTGACTTTC.

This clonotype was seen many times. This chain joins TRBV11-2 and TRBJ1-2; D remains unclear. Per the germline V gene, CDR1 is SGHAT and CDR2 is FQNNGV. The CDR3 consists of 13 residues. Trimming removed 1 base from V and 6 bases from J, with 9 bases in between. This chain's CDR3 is CASSLVYHDGYTF. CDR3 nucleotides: TGTGCCAGCAGCTTAGTTTACCACGATGGCTACACCTTC.

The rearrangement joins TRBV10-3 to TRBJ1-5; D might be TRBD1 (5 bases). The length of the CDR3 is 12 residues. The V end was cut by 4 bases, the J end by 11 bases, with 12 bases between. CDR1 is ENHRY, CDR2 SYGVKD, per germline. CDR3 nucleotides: TGTGCCATCAGTGCAGGGCAAGAGACCCAGCATTTT. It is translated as CAISAGQETQHF.

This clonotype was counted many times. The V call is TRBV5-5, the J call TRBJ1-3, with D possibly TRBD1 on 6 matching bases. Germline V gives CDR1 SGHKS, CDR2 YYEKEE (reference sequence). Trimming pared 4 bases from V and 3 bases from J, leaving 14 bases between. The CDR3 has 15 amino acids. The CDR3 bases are TGTGCCAGCAGCCGGACATGGGGGCTTGGAAACACCATATATTTT. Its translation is CASSRTWGLGNTIYF.

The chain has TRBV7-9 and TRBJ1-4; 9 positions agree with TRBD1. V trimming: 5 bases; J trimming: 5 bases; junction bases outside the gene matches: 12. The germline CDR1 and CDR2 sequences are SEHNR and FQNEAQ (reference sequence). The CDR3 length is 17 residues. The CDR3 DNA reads TGTGCCAGCAGCCCCGGACTGGACAGGGGACAGAATGAAAAACTGTTTTTT. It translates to CASSPGLDRGQNEKLFF.